These 27 T cell receptor beta chains share one sample of origin, sequenced in a study of identifying expanded T cells in peripheral blood. Assay: immunoSEQ multiplex PCR; the TCRdb copy retains only in-frame clones and omits some. The sample shows about 78,000 clones, around nine tenths of them seen only once. Sequenced: blood. These receptors were taken from a person aged 18-70 years in good health.

Note on this clone: The same CDR3 can be traced to other DNA sequences in this sample. The CDR3 spells CASSWGGTEAFF. CDR3 bases: TGTGCCAGCAGCTGGGGGGGGACTGAAGCTTTCTTT. V and J are TRBV5-4 and TRBJ1-1; D perhaps matches TRBD1 (5 bases). CDR1 and CDR2 (germline): SGHNT, YYREEE (reference sequence). The V and J ends lost 3 bases and 5 bases respectively, with 8 bases between them. The CDR3 extends over 12 amino acids.

This clone was found a few times. The J gene is TRBJ1-3, the V gene TRBV6-6; D unresolved. The CDR3 runs 12 residues. V gave up 5 bases and J gave up 0 bases, with 2 bases separating them. Germline V CDR1 and CDR2: MNHNY, SVGAGI (reference sequence). CDR3 coding DNA: TGTGCCAGCAGTCCCTCTGGAAACACCATATATTTT. Translating gives CASSPSGNTIYF.

The J gene is TRBJ1-1, the V gene TRBV2, with D unclear. There are 14 residues in the CDR3. CDR1 SNHLY and CDR2 FYNNEI come from the germline V gene. V was cut by 7 bases and J by 1 base, with 13 bases left in between. The CDR3, as DNA: TGTGCCAGCACTGCCCGTGGAGAGAACACTGAAGCTTTCTTT. Protein: CASTARGENTEAFF.

The chain combines TRBV2 with TRBJ2-7, with 7 bases identical to TRBD1. The V and J ends lost 10 bases and 9 bases, in that order; junction bases with no gene match: 12. The germline CDR1 and CDR2 sequences are SNHLY and FYNNEI. The CDR3 length is 12 residues. The CDR3: CATKTGRFGQYF. CDR3 bases: TGTGCCACGAAGACAGGGCGGTTCGGGCAGTACTTC.

The table lists this clone with a count of one. This chain's CDR3 is CAISESRSRDTQYF. The CDR3 DNA reads TGTGCCATCAGTGAGTCGAGGTCGAGGGATACGCAGTATTTT. The J gene is TRBJ2-3, the V gene TRBV10-3; no definite D call. The CDR3 has 14 residues. The V end lost 0 bases, the J end lost 6 bases, and 10 bases lay between the germline ends. Germline V lookup: CDR1 ENHRY, CDR2 SYGVKD.

This chain links TRBV5-6 with TRBJ2-5; TRBD2 aligns across 9 bases. V shed 0 bases and J 2 bases; nucleotides not matched to a gene: 8. Germline CDR1 and CDR2: SGHDT and YYEEEE. There are 17 residues in the CDR3. The CDR3 reads CASSLGVPSGAQETQYF. As DNA, the CDR3 is TGTGCCAGCAGCTTGGGGGTCCCTAGCGGGGCACAAGAGACCCAGTACTTC.

A few counts support this clone. The chain recombines TRBV2 with TRBJ1-5; no clear D. The germline V and J ends were trimmed by 4 bases and 5 bases, with 12 bases remaining between them. The CDR3 length is 14 residues. Germline values: CDR1 SNHLY, CDR2 FYNNEI. CDR3 sequence (DNA): TGTGCCAGCAGTGCGGACTCGGCCGATCAGCCCCAGCATTTT. This codes for CASSADSADQPQHF.

This chain connects TRBV7-9 to TRBJ2-5; weak D call: TRBD2 (6 bases). Germline CDR1 reads SEHNR; CDR2 reads FQNEAQ (reference sequence). This CDR3 contains 14 residues. Trimming stripped 7 bases from V and 0 bases from J, with 12 bases between. In nucleotides, the CDR3 is TGTGCCAGCACCAACGGGGGACACCAAGAGACCCAGTACTTC. This codes for CASTNGGHQETQYF.

CDR3 protein: CASSFPRSDTEAFF. As DNA, the CDR3 is TGTGCCAGCAGCTTCCCTCGTTCGGACACTGAAGCTTTCTTT. This chain joins TRBV5-6 and TRBJ1-1; D gene uncertain. Trimming removed 2 bases at V and 3 bases at J, with 11 bases between. The CDR3 is 14 residues long. The V gene's germline CDR1 is SGHDT and CDR2 YYEEEE.

The chain recombines TRBV7-6 with TRBJ1-1; 7 positions agree with TRBD1. Unmatched junction bases numbered 7, after V lost 5 bases and J lost 4 bases. The germline CDR1 and CDR2 sequences are SGHVS and FNYEAQ. The CDR3 sequence is 14 residues long. In nucleotides, the CDR3 is TGTGCCAGCAGCCTTGGACAGGTGGGCACTGAAGCTTTCTTT. Translation: CASSLGQVGTEAFF. The full variable domain, its missing parts supplied by reference TRBV7-6 and TRBJ1-1, is GAGVSQSPRYKVTKRGQDVALRCDPISGHVSLYWYRQALGQGPEFLTYFNYEAQQDKSGLPNDRFSAERPEGSISTLTIQRTEQRDSAMYRCASSLGQVGTEAFFGQGTRLTVV.

The chain employs TRBV2 and TRBJ2-2; 8 positions match TRBD1. CDR3 length equals 16 residues. The germline CDR1 and CDR2 sequences are SNHLY and FYNNEI. V dropped 4 bases and J dropped 0; count of bases not matched to a gene: 4. The DNA for the CDR3 is TGTGCCAGCAGTGGGGACAGGCCGGCGAACACCGGGGAGCTGTTTTTT. Amino acid sequence: CASSGDRPANTGELFF.

About this clone itself: At one boundary the junction diverges from the germline segment, which might be a read error. V usage is TRBV27 and J usage is TRBJ1-1, with D tentatively TRBD1 (5 bases). The CDR3 is 11 residues long. The germline V gene has CDR1 MNHEY and CDR2 SMNVEV (reference sequence). The chain's CDR3 is CATGTGSGSVF. In DNA form, the CDR3 reads TGTGCCACCGGGACCGGGTCAGGGTCTGTCTTT.

V and J are TRBV9 and TRBJ2-2; weak D call: TRBD1 (5 bases). CDR1 SGDLS and CDR2 YYNGEE come from the germline V gene. The CDR3 has 16 residues. Trimming stripped 4 bases from V and 6 bases from J, with 19 bases between. CDR3 DNA sequence: TGTGCCAGCAGCTCTAGGACATATTCCAAGGCCGGGGAGCTGTTTTTT. Amino acid sequence: CASSSRTYSKAGELFF. The complete variable domain, with remaining parts taken from reference TRBV9 and TRBJ2-2, reads DSGVTQTPKHLITATGQRVTLRCSPRSGDLSVYWYQQSLDQGLQFLIQYYNGEERAKGNILERFSAQQFPDLHSELNLSSLELGDSALYFCASSSRTYSKAGELFFGEGSRLTVL.

V is TRBV5-6 and J is TRBJ2-7; TRBD2 matches at 8 bases. The junction had 2 bases not matched to a gene; V was cut back by 0 bases and J by 6 bases. This CDR3 contains 13 residues. CDR1 and CDR2 from the germline V gene are SGHDT and YYEEEE. The CDR3 DNA follows: TGTGCCAGCAGCTTGGGACTAGCGCTCGAGCAGTACTTC. Amino acid sequence: CASSLGLALEQYF.

The J gene is TRBJ1-4, the V gene TRBV7-9, with TRBD1 matching 9 bases. Trimming took 6 bases from V and 8 from J; bases not matched to a gene: 10. The CDR3 runs 15 residues. Germline V gene sequence: CDR1 SEHNR, CDR2 FQNEAQ (reference sequence). The CDR3 sequence: CASSIGTGGLEKLFF. CDR3 bases: TGTGCCAGCAGTATCGGAACAGGGGGCCTGGAAAAACTGTTTTTT.

The rearrangement joins TRBV19 to TRBJ1-5; no firm D call. CDR3 size: 15 residues. Trimming removed 4 bases from V and 0 bases from J, with 10 bases in between. The germline CDR1 and CDR2 sequences are LNHDA and SQIVND (reference sequence). Here the CDR3 reads CASSTLGNSNQPQHF. CDR3 DNA sequence: TGTGCCAGTAGTACCTTAGGTAATAGCAATCAGCCCCAGCATTTT.

The chain carries TRBV7-9 and TRBJ2-7, with D unclear. This CDR3 contains 13 residues. From germline, CDR1 is SEHNR and CDR2 FQNEAQ (reference sequence). V lost 2 bases to trimming and J lost 5 bases, with 10 bases between them. The CDR3 is CASSLLVSDEQYF. CDR3 nucleotides: TGTGCCAGCAGCTTACTAGTGAGTGACGAGCAGTACTTC.

V gene TRBV5-1 combines with J gene TRBJ1-1; 7 nucleotides agree with TRBD1. The CDR3 is made up of 14 amino acids. Germline V lookup: CDR1 SGHRS, CDR2 YFSETQ. With 2 bases clipped from V and 4 bases from J, the junction kept 5 bases outside the gene matches. CDR3 sequence: CASSFGTAGTEAFF. CDR3 nucleotides: TGCGCCAGCAGCTTCGGGACAGCCGGCACTGAAGCTTTCTTT.

The chain joins TRBV2 to TRBJ1-6; no definite D call. CDR1 and CDR2 (germline): SNHLY, FYNNEI. V was cut by 3 bases and J by 10 bases, with 7 bases left in between. The CDR3 is 12 residues long. The CDR3 protein is CASSEGSSPLHF. As DNA, the CDR3 is TGTGCCAGCAGTGAGGGATCCTCACCCCTCCACTTT.

The chain recombines TRBV6-6 with TRBJ1-1, with a possible D match to TRBD1 (5 bases). Trimming took 7 bases from V and 1 from J, leaving 10 bases between them. The CDR3 totals 13 residues. The V gene's germline CDR1 is MNHNY and CDR2 SVGAGI (reference sequence). The CDR3, as DNA: TGTGCCAGCAAGGCCCAGGGGAACACTGAAGCTTTCTTT. Protein product: CASKAQGNTEAFF.

The chain has TRBV4-3 and TRBJ2-7, with a weak D call TRBD2 (5 bases). CDR1 is LGHNA and CDR2 is YSLEER in the germline V gene. Deletions cut 4 bases from V and 4 bases from J, with 14 bases between. The CDR3 totals 14 residues. The CDR3 spells CASSLRVLGYEQYF. The DNA for the CDR3 is TGCGCCAGCAGCCTAAGGGTACTAGGTTACGAGCAGTACTTC.

The J gene is TRBJ1-3, the V gene TRBV7-2; tentatively, D is TRBD1 (5 bases). Looked up from germline, CDR1 is SGHTA and CDR2 is FQGNSA. The CDR3 consists of 15 residues. V was pared by 5 bases and J by 0 bases, with 11 bases between. The CDR3 region is CASSRDVGSGNTIYF. The CDR3 DNA is TGTGCCAGCAGCAGGGACGTTGGCTCTGGAAACACCATATATTTT.

This clone has only a few counts. The chain joins TRBV27 to TRBJ2-7; TRBD1 aligns across 11 bases. Germline CDR1 reads MNHEY; CDR2 reads SMNVEV (reference sequence). V dropped 2 bases and J dropped 6; count of bases not matched to a gene: 3. The CDR3 contains 14 residues. CDR3 in amino acids: CASSLRDRGGEQYF. The CDR3 bases are TGTGCCAGCAGTTTACGGGACAGGGGGGGCGAGCAGTACTTC.

The rearrangement joins TRBV29-1 to TRBJ1-1; D possibly corresponds to TRBD1 (5 bases). Germline assignment: CDR1 SQVTM and CDR2 ANQGSEA. The ends were cut back, 4 bases at V and 1 base at J, with 16 bases in the middle. This CDR3 contains 15 residues. The CDR3 bases are TGCAGCGTTGGACGATGGAGACAGACGAACACTGAAGCTTTCTTT. This sequence encodes CSVGRWRQTNTEAFF.

The chain joins TRBV7-2 to TRBJ2-3; D is undetermined. Trimming pared 0 bases from V and 6 bases from J, leaving 7 bases between. The CDR3 spans 13 residues. The germline V gene has CDR1 SGHTA and CDR2 FQGNSA. CDR3 residues: CASSLAPGDTQYF. The CDR3 coding sequence is TGTGCCAGCAGCTTAGCACCCGGGGATACGCAGTATTTT.

The chain is built from TRBV28 and TRBJ2-5; D is uncertain. The CDR3 spans 14 residues. Germline values: CDR1 MDHEN, CDR2 SYDVKM. Trimming took 1 base from V and 1 from J, leaving 7 bases between them. Written as DNA, the CDR3 is TGTGCCAGCAGTTTATCCAGGTTCCAAGAGACCCAGTACTTC. Translated, it gives CASSLSRFQETQYF. Based on the CDR3 plus reference TRBV28 and TRBJ2-5, the full variable domain is DVKVTQSSRYLVKRTGEKVFLECVQDMDHENMFWYRQDPGLGLRLIYFSYDVKMKEKGDIPEGYSVSREKKERFSLILESASTNQTSMYLCASSLSRFQETQYFGPGTRLLVL.

This clone appeared once. J is TRBJ2-6 and V is TRBV9; D not certain. The V gene lost 4 bases and the J gene lost 1 base, with 18 bases spanning the gap. This CDR3 spans 18 amino acids. Germline lookup yields CDR1 SGDLS and CDR2 YYNGEE. The CDR3, as DNA: TGTGCCAGCAGCTCCCCAACTTCTTCAAGGTCTGGGGCCAACGTCCTGACTTTC. Amino acid sequence: CASSSPTSSRSGANVLTF.